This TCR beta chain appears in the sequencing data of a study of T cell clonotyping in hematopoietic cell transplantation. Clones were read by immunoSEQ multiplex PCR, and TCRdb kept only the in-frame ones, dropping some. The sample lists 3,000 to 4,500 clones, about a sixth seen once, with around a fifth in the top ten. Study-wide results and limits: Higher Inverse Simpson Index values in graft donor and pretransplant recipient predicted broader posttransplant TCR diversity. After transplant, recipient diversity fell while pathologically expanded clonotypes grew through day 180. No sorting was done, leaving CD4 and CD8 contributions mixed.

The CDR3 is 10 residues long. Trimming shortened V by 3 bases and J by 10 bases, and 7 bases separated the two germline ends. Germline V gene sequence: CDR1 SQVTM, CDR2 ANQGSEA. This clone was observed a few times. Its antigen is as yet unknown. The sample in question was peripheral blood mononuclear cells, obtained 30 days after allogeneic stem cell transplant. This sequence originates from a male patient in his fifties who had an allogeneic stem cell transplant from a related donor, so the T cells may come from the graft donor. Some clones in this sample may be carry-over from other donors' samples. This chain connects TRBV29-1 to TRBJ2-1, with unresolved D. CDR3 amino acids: CSVEQSEQFF. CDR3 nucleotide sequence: TGCAGCGTTGAGCAATCCGAGCAGTTCTTC.